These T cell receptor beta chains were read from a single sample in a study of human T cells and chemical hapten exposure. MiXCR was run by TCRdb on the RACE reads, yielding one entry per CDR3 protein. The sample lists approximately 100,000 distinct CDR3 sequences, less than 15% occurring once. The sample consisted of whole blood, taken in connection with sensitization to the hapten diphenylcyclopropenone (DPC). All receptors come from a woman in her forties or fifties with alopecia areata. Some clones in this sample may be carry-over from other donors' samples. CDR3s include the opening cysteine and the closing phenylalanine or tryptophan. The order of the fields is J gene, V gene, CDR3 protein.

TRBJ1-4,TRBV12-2,CASRLTSVEINEKLFF
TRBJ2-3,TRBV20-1,CALAGGGDTQYF
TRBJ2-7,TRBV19,CASKATGYAGEQYF
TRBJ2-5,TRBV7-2,CASSFRTGRETQYF
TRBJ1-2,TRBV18,CASSPRERYGYTF
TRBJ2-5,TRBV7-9,CASSKGQIGQETQYF
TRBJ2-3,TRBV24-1,CATSDMDTQYF
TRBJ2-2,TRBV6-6,CASSSRDRDTGELFF
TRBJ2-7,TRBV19,CASSPTLGQQTSDEQYF
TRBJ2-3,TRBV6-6,CASSWGGGADTQYF
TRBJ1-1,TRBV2,CASSGLSGTEAFF